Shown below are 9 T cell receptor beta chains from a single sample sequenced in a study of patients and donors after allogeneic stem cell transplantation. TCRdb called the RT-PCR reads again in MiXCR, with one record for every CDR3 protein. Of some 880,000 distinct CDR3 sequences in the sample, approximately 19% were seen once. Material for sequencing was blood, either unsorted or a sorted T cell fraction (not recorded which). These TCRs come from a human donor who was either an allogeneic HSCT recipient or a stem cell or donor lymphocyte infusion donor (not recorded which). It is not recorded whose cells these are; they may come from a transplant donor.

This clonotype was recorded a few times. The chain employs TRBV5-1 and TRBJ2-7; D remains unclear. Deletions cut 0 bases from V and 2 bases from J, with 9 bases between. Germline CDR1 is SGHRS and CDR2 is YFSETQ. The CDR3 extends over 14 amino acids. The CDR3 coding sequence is TGCGCCAGCAGCTTGGTCAACGGAGCCTACGAGCAGTACTTC. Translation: CASSLVNGAYEQYF.

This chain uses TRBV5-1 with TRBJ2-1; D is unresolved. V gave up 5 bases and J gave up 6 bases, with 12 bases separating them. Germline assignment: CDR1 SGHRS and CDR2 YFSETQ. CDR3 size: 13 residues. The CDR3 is CASSTEAGNEQFF. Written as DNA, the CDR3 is TGCGCCAGCAGTACAGAAGCTGGCAATGAGCAGTTCTTC.

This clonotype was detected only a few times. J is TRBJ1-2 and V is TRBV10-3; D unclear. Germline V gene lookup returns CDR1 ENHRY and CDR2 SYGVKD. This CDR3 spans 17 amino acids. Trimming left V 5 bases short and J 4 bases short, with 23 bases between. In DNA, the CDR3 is TGTGCCATCAGTATCCCCCCCTCCGGCGGGGAGGGCTATGGCTACACCTTC. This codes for CAISIPPSGGEGYGYTF.

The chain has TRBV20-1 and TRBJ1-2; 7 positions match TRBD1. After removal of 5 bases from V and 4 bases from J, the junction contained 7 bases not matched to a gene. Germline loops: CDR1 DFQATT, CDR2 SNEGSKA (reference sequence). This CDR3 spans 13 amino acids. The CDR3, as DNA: TGCAGTGCTCTACGGACAGGCACCTATGGCTACACCTTC. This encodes CSALRTGTYGYTF.

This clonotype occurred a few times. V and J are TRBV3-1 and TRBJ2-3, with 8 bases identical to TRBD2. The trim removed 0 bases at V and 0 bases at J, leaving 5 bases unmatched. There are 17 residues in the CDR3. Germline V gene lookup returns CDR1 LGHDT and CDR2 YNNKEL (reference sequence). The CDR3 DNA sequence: TGTGCCAGCAGCCAAGACGGCGGGAGGACTAGCACAGATACGCAGTATTTT. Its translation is CASSQDGGRTSTDTQYF.

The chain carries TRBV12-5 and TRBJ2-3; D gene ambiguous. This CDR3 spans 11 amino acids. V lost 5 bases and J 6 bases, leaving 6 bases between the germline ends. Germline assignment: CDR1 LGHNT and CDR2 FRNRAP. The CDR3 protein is CASGARDTQYF. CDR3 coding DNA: TGTGCTAGTGGTGCGAGGGATACGCAGTATTTT.

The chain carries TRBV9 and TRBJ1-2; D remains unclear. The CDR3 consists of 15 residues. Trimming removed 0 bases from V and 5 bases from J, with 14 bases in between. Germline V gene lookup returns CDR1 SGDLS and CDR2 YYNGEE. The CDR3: CASSVGVPILYGYTF. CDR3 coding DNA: TGTGCCAGCAGCGTAGGGGTCCCCATCCTTTATGGCTACACCTTC.

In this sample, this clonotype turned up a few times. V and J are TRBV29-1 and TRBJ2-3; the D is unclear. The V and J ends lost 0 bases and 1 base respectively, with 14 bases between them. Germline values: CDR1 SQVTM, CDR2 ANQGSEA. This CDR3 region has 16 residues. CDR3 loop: CSVEDHSFRGTDTQYF. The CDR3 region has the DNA TGCAGCGTTGAAGATCATTCGTTTCGTGGCACAGATACGCAGTATTTT.

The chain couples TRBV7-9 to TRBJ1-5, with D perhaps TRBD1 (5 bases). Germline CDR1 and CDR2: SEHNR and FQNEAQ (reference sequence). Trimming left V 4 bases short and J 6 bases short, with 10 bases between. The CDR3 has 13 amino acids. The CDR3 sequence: CASSSGTTQPQHF. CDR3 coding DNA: TGTGCCAGCAGCTCAGGGACGACTCAGCCCCAGCATTTT.